A selection of T cell receptor beta chains follows, all from one sample in a study of blood T cell repertoires in COVID-19. Only in-frame clones appear in the TCRdb table, and some are missing; sequencing was by immunoSEQ multiplex PCR. The top ten hold 2% to 2.5% of the sample, which has around 280,000 clones, about 86% seen once. The sample was peripheral blood. These TCRs come from a woman aged 25 to 39 who had recovered from COVID-19. Each CDR3 is given with its conserved first and last residue. The D gene is left open where the match is weak. The listing skips clone size in some rows; elsewhere it reads once, few, many or a size class.

d_gene,abundance,j_gene,v_gene,CDR3aa,CDR3nt
NA,few,TRBJ1-1,TRBV6-5,CASKITVNTEAFF,TGTGCCAGCAAGATCACAGTGAACACTGAAGCTTTCTTT
NA,NA,TRBJ1-2,TRBV6-5,CASSYSKGQGGYGYTF,TGTGCCAGCAGTTACTCGAAGGGCCAGGGAGGCTATGGCTACACCTTC
NA,NA,TRBJ1-2,TRBV5-6,CASSPWSVYGYTF,TGTGCCAGCAGCCCCTGGAGTGTCTATGGCTACACCTTC
NA,NA,TRBJ1-1,TRBV7-8,CASSLESLAMNTEAFF,TGTGCCAGCAGCTTAGAGTCTCTTGCTATGAACACTGAAGCTTTCTTT
TRBD1,NA,TRBJ1-1,TRBV5-4,CASSSRDRGPEAFF,TGTGCCAGCAGCTCCCGGGACAGGGGCCCTGAAGCTTTCTTT
NA,NA,TRBJ2-1,TRBV6-5,CASSSGRGYNEQFF,TGTGCCAGCAGTTCGGGCAGGGGATACAATGAGCAGTTCTTC
TRBD1,NA,TRBJ1-2,TRBV19,CASTQRPRTGWEGYTF,TGTGCCAGTACCCAGAGGCCCCGGACAGGGTGGGAAGGCTACACCTTC
TRBD2,NA,TRBJ2-1,TRBV14,CASSPGPSGAYNEQFF,TGTGCCAGCAGCCCCGGGCCTAGCGGGGCCTACAATGAGCAGTTCTTC
NA,NA,TRBJ1-1,TRBV7-9,CASSFQGLDTEAFF,TGTGCCAGCAGCTTCCAGGGTTTGGACACTGAAGCTTTCTTT
NA,NA,TRBJ1-2,TRBV19,CASSMGVNGYTF,TGTGCCAGTAGTATGGGAGTGAATGGCTACACCTTC
NA,NA,TRBJ2-5,TRBV19,CASRPRGGFMETQYF,TGTGCCAGTAGGCCCAGGGGCGGTTTTATGGAGACCCAGTACTTC
TRBD2,once,TRBJ2-3,TRBV28,CASSPLAVTDTQYF,TGTGCCAGCAGCCCACTAGCGGTCACAGATACGCAGTATTTT
NA,NA,TRBJ2-2,TRBV4-1,CASSQVGGNTGELFF,TGCGCCAGCAGCCAAGTGGGAGGGAACACCGGGGAGCTGTTTTTT
NA,NA,TRBJ2-1,TRBV23-1,CASSQRTSYNEQFF,TGCGCCAGCAGTCAAAGGACATCCTACAATGAGCAGTTCTTC
NA,NA,TRBJ1-3,TRBV10-3,CAISISGHTIYF,TGTGCCATCAGTATTTCAGGCCACACCATATATTTT
TRBD2,NA,TRBJ2-7,TRBV7-3,CARDALGLAGARGHEQYF,TGTGCCAGGGATGCTTTGGGACTAGCGGGAGCCCGGGGGCACGAGCAGTACTTC
TRBD2,NA,TRBJ2-1,TRBV3-1/TRBV3-2,CASSQVGLAGTNEQFF,TGTGCCAGCAGCCAAGTTGGCCTAGCGGGAACCAATGAGCAGTTCTTC
TRBD1,few,TRBJ2-3,TRBV5-1,CASSLGAGGTDTQYF,TGCGCCAGCAGCTTGGGGGCAGGGGGTACAGATACGCAGTATTTT
TRBD1,NA,TRBJ1-3,TRBV18,CASSPPGQGRNTIYF,TGTGCCAGCTCACCACCGGGACAGGGAAGGAACACCATATATTTT
TRBD1,NA,TRBJ2-7,TRBV18,CASSPYPGQVVSEQYF,TGTGCCAGCTCACCGTATCCGGGACAGGTCGTCTCCGAGCAGTACTTC
TRBD1,NA,TRBJ2-5,TRBV28,CASSLVVTGGPETQYF,TGTGCCAGCAGTTTAGTGGTGACAGGGGGCCCAGAGACCCAGTACTTC
NA,NA,TRBJ1-1,TRBV9,CASSVVNSLNTEAFF,TGTGCCAGCAGCGTAGTCAACAGTCTGAACACTGAAGCTTTCTTT
NA,few,TRBJ2-2,TRBV28,CASSLPAGELFF,TGTGCCAGCAGTCTTCCCGCCGGGGAGCTGTTTTTT
TRBD2,NA,TRBJ2-7,TRBV7-8,CASRNRVLADYEQYF,TGTGCCAGCAGAAACCGGGTGCTAGCGGACTACGAGCAGTACTTC
NA,once,TRBJ1-3,TRBV6-5,CASSYSGSSGNTIYF,TGTGCCAGCAGTTACTCTGGCTCCTCTGGAAACACCATATATTTT
TRBD1,NA,TRBJ2-2,TRBV6-4,CASSDSPGGGSTGELFF,TGTGCCAGCAGTGACTCCCCAGGGGGCGGAAGCACCGGGGAGCTGTTTTTT
NA,NA,TRBJ1-5,TRBV6-5,CASRPGEKSQPQHF,TGTGCCAGCAGGCCGGGGGAGAAGAGTCAGCCCCAGCATTTT
TRBD2,NA,TRBJ2-7,TRBV19,CASSFAGVGDEQYF,TGTGCCAGTAGTTTCGCGGGAGTAGGCGACGAGCAGTACTTC
NA,once,TRBJ1-5,TRBV19,CASTGGFNQPQHF,TGTGCCAGTACCGGGGGGTTCAATCAGCCCCAGCATTTT
NA,NA,TRBJ2-7,TRBV30,CAWSSRDPYEQYF,TGTGCCTGGAGTAGCCGGGATCCCTACGAGCAGTACTTC
TRBD1,once,TRBJ2-7,TRBV5-1,CASRTEQGRYEQYF,TGCGCCAGCAGAACGGAACAGGGGCGGTACGAGCAGTACTTC
NA,NA,TRBJ2-1,TRBV27,CASSQRGYGSEQFF,TGTGCCAGCAGCCAGAGGGGATACGGGAGTGAGCAGTTCTTC
TRBD1,NA,TRBJ2-7,TRBV4-3,CASSQRQGDEQYF,TGCGCCAGCAGCCAGAGGCAGGGGGACGAGCAGTACTTC
TRBD2,few,TRBJ2-7,TRBV6-1,CASSEGTAASGYEQYF,TGTGCCAGCAGTGAAGGGACGGCGGCTAGCGGATACGAGCAGTACTTC
NA,NA,TRBJ2-2,TRBV9,CASSVGGALPLELFF,TGTGCCAGCAGCGTAGGCGGAGCCCTTCCGCTGGAGCTGTTTTTT
TRBD1,NA,TRBJ1-4,TRBV6-2/TRBV6-3,CASSFRGKLFF,TGTGCCAGCAGTTTCAGGGGGAAACTGTTTTTT
NA,NA,TRBJ1-1,TRBV2,CASSLEGWGDTEAFF,TGTGCCAGCAGCCTCGAAGGATGGGGGGACACTGAAGCTTTCTTT
TRBD1,NA,TRBJ2-5,TRBV6-1,CASSEAPGGGETQYF,TGTGCCAGCAGTGAAGCTCCAGGGGGTGGAGAGACCCAGTACTTC
NA,NA,TRBJ1-2,TRBV19,CASSPPRSQGGGYTF,TGTGCCAGTAGTCCACCGCGTTCGCAGGGAGGTGGCTACACCTTC
TRBD1,once,TRBJ1-1,TRBV19,CASRRQGHNTEAFF,TGTGCCAGTAGAAGACAGGGGCACAACACTGAAGCTTTCTTT
TRBD1,NA,TRBJ2-4,TRBV10-3,CAISRDRGGDIQYF,TGTGCCATCAGTCGGGACAGGGGTGGGGACATTCAGTACTTC
TRBD2,NA,TRBJ2-7,TRBV5-5,CASSLGSGRYEQYF,TGTGCCAGCAGCCTAGGAAGCGGGAGATACGAGCAGTACTTC
NA,NA,TRBJ2-5,TRBV7-2,CASSYRRGLHQETQYF,TGTGCCAGCAGCTACCGCCGCGGCCTGCACCAAGAGACCCAGTACTTC
NA,NA,TRBJ2-1,TRBV11-3,CASRRQGELAQFF,TGTGCCAGCAGAAGGCAGGGGGAACTAGCTCAGTTCTTC
TRBD2,NA,TRBJ2-1,TRBV7-2,CASSSLAGPFGEQFF,TGTGCCAGCAGCTCGCTAGCGGGGCCGTTCGGCGAGCAGTTCTTC
NA,NA,TRBJ1-1,TRBV18,CASSRTDRHEAFF,TGTGCCAGCTCACGTACGGACAGACATGAAGCTTTCTTT
NA,NA,TRBJ2-1,TRBV2,CASSEEGAVDEQFF,TGTGCCAGCAGTGAAGAGGGAGCGGTCGATGAGCAGTTCTTC
NA,NA,TRBJ1-1,TRBV6-5,CASSTRGGETEAFF,TGTGCCAGCAGTACCCGGGGGGGTGAGACTGAAGCTTTCTTT
NA,NA,TRBJ2-7,TRBV19,CASSARLEGGEQYF,TGTGCCAGTAGTGCCCGCCTGGAAGGAGGCGAGCAGTACTTC
NA,NA,TRBJ1-4,TRBV28,CASSVGTVFIAELFF,TGTGCCAGCAGTGTCGGGACTGTCTTTATTGCGGAACTGTTTTTT
NA,NA,TRBJ1-4,TRBV29-1,CSVERGSGNEKLFF,TGCAGCGTTGAGAGGGGGTCTGGTAATGAAAAACTGTTTTTT
NA,NA,TRBJ1-2,TRBV30,CAWGAQSNPYGYTF,TGTGCCTGGGGGGCTCAGTCCAACCCCTATGGCTACACCTTC
TRBD2,NA,TRBJ2-3,TRBV7-6,CASSLLAGGSTDTQYF,TGTGCCAGCAGCTTACTAGCGGGAGGGAGCACAGATACGCAGTATTTT
NA,NA,TRBJ1-2,TRBV6-1,CASSVLRTRVVNYGYTF,TGTGCCAGCAGTGTTCTCAGAACTAGGGTTGTGAACTATGGCTACACCTTC
NA,NA,TRBJ2-5,TRBV5-1,CASSLGAPETQYF,TGCGCCAGCAGCTTGGGGGCTCCGGAGACCCAGTACTTC
TRBD2,NA,TRBJ2-5,TRBV6-2/TRBV6-3,CASSASGPQETQYF,TGTGCCAGCAGTGCTAGCGGCCCACAAGAGACCCAGTACTTC
NA,NA,TRBJ1-5,TRBV16,CASSQFGTLAGEQPQHF,TGTGCCAGCAGCCAGTTCGGGACACTGGCCGGGGAGCAGCCCCAGCATTTT